This T cell receptor beta chain was captured by sequencing in a study of cytomegalovirus exposure and HLA in healthy donors. Assay used: immunoSEQ multiplex PCR; TCRdb lists only in-frame clones, some missing. The sample lists 150,000 to 200,000 clones, roughly 96% occurring once. Study results and caveats: Most TCR sequences were uncommon, yet certain public TCRs appeared in many donors.

A note on this clone: Its antigen is currently unknown.

The V gene end was trimmed by 10 bases and the J gene end by 0 bases; junction bases not matched to a gene: 6. CDR1 and CDR2 from the germline V gene are LNHDA and SQIVND (reference sequence). This CDR3 is 14 amino acids long. The TCR sequence derives from a woman between 18 and 30 years old in good health and CMV-seronegative. The V call is TRBV19, the J call TRBJ1-5; 7 bases agree with TRBD1. Sequencing was performed on PBMCs. CDR3 sequence (DNA): TGTGCCACCAGACAGGGATATAGCAATCAGCCCCAGCATTTT. It codes for CATRQGYSNQPQHF.